This TCR beta chain was sequenced during a study of cytomegalovirus exposure and HLA in healthy donors. The PCR ran on 60 Vbeta and 13 Jbeta primers. TCRdb's table, derived via immunoSEQ multiplex PCR, lists solely in-frame clones and lacks some. The sample holds fewer than 250,000 clones, about four fifths seen once. This clone was picked up a small number of times. The origin of this receptor is a woman in her 50s in good health and CMV-seropositive. Sample: PBMCs.

The DNA of the CDR3 is TGTGCCAGCAGCCCAACGCCGGGACAGGTTATTGAGGGTGGCTACACCTTC. It yields the protein CASSPTPGQVIEGGYTF. This chain joins TRBV9 and TRBJ1-2; 8 bases match TRBD1. The germline V gene encodes CDR1 SGDLS and CDR2 YYNGEE. Germline trimming cut 4 bases from V and 7 bases from J; bases unmatched to any gene: 18. The CDR3 totals 17 residues.